This T cell receptor (beta chain) derives from a study of naive and memory T cell subsets (dated by TCRdb to 2015 to 2018). Concerning the study at large: The study applied an open-source, UMI-based TCR alpha and beta sequencing pipeline to sorted naive and memory peripheral blood T cell subsets. IgG serology results and the functional CMV T cell responses were in complete agreement. RNA was DNase-treated and reverse transcribed with TCR constant-region primers, mostly using SuperScript III. The full study reports these points: Single alpha or beta chain sequences, rather than paired alpha/beta receptors, were used to define clonotypes. In both CD4 and CD8 cells, a rise in Gini index and a fall in Shannon and inverse Simpson diversity were observed from naive through CM, EM and EMRA. The repertoire findings for the naive and memory subsets could not be validated against a ground truth because none was available. Naive repertoires, especially CD8, contained a few larger clonotypes, possibly memory cells re-expressing CD45RA. RNA-based TCR counts may be affected by expression changes linked to T cell activation and differentiation. Once error correction was done, more than 90% of naive TCR sequences showed up just once, which made the naive abundance distributions much steeper than those of the memory subsets. TCR abundance followed a power law whose exponent differed between naive and memory subsets but was consistent across the three individuals.

Separate amplification of TCR alpha and beta chain libraries was performed from the second PCR step onward. Donor CMV status was determined by IFNgamma production from CD4+ T cells after overnight stimulation of fresh PBMCs with CMV viral lysate. Using Miltenyi beads, CD4 T cells were first positively selected, and CD8 T cells were then positively selected from the CD4-negative fraction. After staining for CD3, CD4, CD8, CD45RA, CD27 and a live/dead dye, cells were sorted on a BD Aria II into four subsets based on CD45RA and CD27. A few healthy volunteers provided blood, and the blood of each volunteer was split into CD4 and CD8 T cells and then into four differentiation subsets. Around 110 ml of peripheral blood was taken from each donor, and PBMC were separated by density-gradient centrifugation on Ficoll-Paque PLUS. The sorted cells were lysed in RLT buffer, after which RNA was extracted using a Qiagen RNeasy kit and kept at -80 degrees C.

This clonotype was counted only a few times. It has no known antigen specificity. The record has no base qualities; no much larger clone is one base away. The library relied on UMI-ligation and nested PCR. An equimolar mix of two oligonucleotides covering both TRBC1 and TRBC2 was used as the beta constant-region primer. Four rounds of PCR were used to amplify ligated cDNA, with nested alpha and beta constant-region primers being used together with the SP2 primer. A single-stranded oligonucleotide carrying the SP2 primer and a 12-nucleotide UMI was ligated to the 3' end of the cDNA by T4 RNA ligase 1. Incubation of the ligation reaction was carried out at 16 degrees C for roughly 19-25 hours. PCR2 was typically run as a SYBR Green qPCR and stopped at a predetermined threshold to prevent over-amplification. Agencourt AMPure XP magnetic beads were used for all purifications after the first. Library quantification was done by Qubit, followed by a TapeStation check on which the main peak was expected at around 650 bp. The pooled libraries were sequenced on an Illumina MiSeq using v2 2x251 paired-end kits, which usually yielded roughly 1-2.2 million reads per sample. Libraries were pooled at 4 nM per sample, and about 4.5-7% PhiX was added to improve cluster recognition. Processing in the source paper ran as follows. FASTQ reads processed by Demultiplexor were assigned V and J genes by Decombinator through tag matching that tolerated a single base-pair mismatch. Collapsinator relied on UMIs to fix sequencing errors as well as frequency errors caused by PCR heterogeneity. CDR3Translator translated TCRs and extracted CDR3s from the conserved cysteine to the FGXG phenylalanine, flagging non-productive sequences. Gini, Shannon entropy and inverse Simpson indices were calculated on repertoires subsampled to equal numbers of UMI-defined TCRs. Clonotype abundance distributions were fitted to a power law by maximum likelihood within the linear range. On one naive CD8 sample, the pipeline and MIGEC gave similar UMI counts, unique TCR numbers and clonal distributions. One analysis removed from the naive repertoire any naive TCRs that were also present in any memory subset from the same donor. Repertoires were searched for some 7,000 CMV-associated CDR3 sequences compiled from VDJdb and a published dataset. TCRdb cleaned the public reads at Q25 with fastp, built clones with MiXCR and kept in-frame beta chains. Merged by CDR3 protein, the rows form single entries marked with the most common genes and DNA. These V and J calls are TCRdb output, not the study's own analysis. This sample is represented by over 100,000 distinct CDR3 sequences; 14% of them were singletons. Clones ranked in the top ten supply around 2.8% of the sample.

Trimming removed 1 base from V and 4 bases from J, leaving 14 bases between the germline ends. From the germline V gene, CDR1 is ENHRY and CDR2 is SYGVKD. Including the terminal cysteine and phenylalanine, the CDR3 comprises 15 residues. Solely the CDR3 DNA is kept, with 45 bases framed from the first base. Here the chain combines TRBV10-3 and TRBJ2-7; confidence is insufficient to name the D gene. Sequenced material: naive CD8+ T cells from blood. This specimen's cell subset or site label, per the study, means: naive T cells, CD45RA high CD27+. This TCR was sampled from a human donor in good health. DNA sequence: TGTGCCATCAGTGAGTTAGAAAACGTCATTTACGAGCAGTACTTC. Its protein product is CAISELENVIYEQYF.